This T cell receptor (beta chain) was observed in a study of shared clonotypes between healthy human individuals. Study-wide findings and caveats: The generation probabilities recorded for non-shared clonotypes fell below those of clonotypes shared by all four donors.

Details on this clone: The antigen remains undetermined.

Trimming stripped 5 bases from V and 3 bases from J, with 13 bases between. The CDR3 loop spans 14 amino acids. The germline V gene has CDR1 SGHVS and CDR2 FNYEAQ. In the sorted-subset replicate PCRs, approximately 200 ng DNA, tens of thousands of T cell genomes, was used. Method: immunoSEQ multiplex PCR; TCRdb's copy keeps in-frame clones and lacks some. This repertoire shows 2 million to 2.5 million clones, around 90% found once; its top ten account for 0.37%. This TCR was recovered from a man aged 18 to 35 in good health. Some clones in this sample may be carry-over from other donors' samples. Sequenced: naive CD4+ T cells from PBMCs. As for subset: CD45RA+ positively selected. V usage is TRBV7-6 and J usage is TRBJ1-2; tentative D call: TRBD1 (5 bases). The DNA of the CDR3 is TGTGCCAGCAGCGCAGCAGGGACGGACTATGGCTACACCTTC. As protein: CASSAAGTDYGYTF.